A single TCR beta chain is shown here with its context. Its antigen is undetermined. This specimen comes from a study of blood T cells in healthy people across ages. A J-beta primer mix and a sample-barcoded 5' primer were used in a second PCR of roughly 6 to 12 cycles. TCRdb redid the calling of the 5' RACE reads with MiXCR, one entry per CDR3 protein. The table shows some 890,000 distinct CDR3 sequences, with 25% to 35% occurring only once. Points from the study as a whole: Without sorted subsets, naive and antigen-experienced compartments could not be conclusively compared.

The CDR3 has 14 amino acids. Trimming stripped 3 bases from V and 2 bases from J, with 10 bases between. Per germline, CDR1 MGHRA and CDR2 YSYEKL. These data also formed part of another study, on T cells of mothers and their children.

The rearrangement joins TRBV4-1 to TRBJ1-1; possibly TRBD1 for D (6 bases). This TCR came from a woman aged 40 to 50 in good health. The sequenced material came from blood. CDR3 bases: TGCGCCAGCAGCCAGTGGACAGCTAACACTGAAGCTTTCTTT. This gives the protein CASSQWTANTEAFF.